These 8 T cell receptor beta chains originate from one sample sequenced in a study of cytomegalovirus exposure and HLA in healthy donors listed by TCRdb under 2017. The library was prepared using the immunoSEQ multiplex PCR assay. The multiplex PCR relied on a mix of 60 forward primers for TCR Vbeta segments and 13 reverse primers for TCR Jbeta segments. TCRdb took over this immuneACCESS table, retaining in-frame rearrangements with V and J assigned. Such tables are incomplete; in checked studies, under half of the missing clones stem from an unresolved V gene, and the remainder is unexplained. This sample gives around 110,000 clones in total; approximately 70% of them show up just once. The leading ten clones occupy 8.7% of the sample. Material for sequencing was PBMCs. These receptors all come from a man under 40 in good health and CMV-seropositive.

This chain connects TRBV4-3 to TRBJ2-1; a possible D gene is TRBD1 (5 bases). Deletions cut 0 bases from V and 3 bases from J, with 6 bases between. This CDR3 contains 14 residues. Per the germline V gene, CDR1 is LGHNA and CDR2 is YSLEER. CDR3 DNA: TGCGCCAGCAGCCAAGAGACAGTCTACAATGAGCAGTTCTTC. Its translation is CASSQETVYNEQFF.

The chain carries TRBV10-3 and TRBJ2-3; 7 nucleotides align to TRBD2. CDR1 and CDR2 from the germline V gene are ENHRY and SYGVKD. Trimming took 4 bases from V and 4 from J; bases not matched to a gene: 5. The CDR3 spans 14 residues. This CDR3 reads CAISAGRESDTQYF. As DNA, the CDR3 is TGTGCCATCAGTGCCGGGCGGGAGTCAGATACGCAGTATTTT.

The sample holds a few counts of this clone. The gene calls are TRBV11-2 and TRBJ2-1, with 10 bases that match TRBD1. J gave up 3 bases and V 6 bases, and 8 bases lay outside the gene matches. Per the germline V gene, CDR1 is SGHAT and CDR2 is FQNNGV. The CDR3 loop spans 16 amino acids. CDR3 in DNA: TGTGCCAGCAGGGTCATCGGACAGGGGGTCTACAATGAGCAGTTCTTC. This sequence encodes CASRVIGQGVYNEQFF.

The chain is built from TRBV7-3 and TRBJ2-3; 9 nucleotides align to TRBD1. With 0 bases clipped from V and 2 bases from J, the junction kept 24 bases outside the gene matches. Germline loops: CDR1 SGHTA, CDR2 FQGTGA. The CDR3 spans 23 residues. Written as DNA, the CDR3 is TGTGCCAGCAGCTTAACGGCACTCCAAGGACAGGGGTGGAAGTTGGCTCTCACAGATACGCAGTATTTT. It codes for CASSLTALQGQGWKLALTDTQYF.

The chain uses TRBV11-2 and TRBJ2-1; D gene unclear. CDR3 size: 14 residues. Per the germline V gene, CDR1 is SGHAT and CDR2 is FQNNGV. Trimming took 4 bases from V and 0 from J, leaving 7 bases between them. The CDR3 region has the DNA TGTGCCAGCAGCTACACCACCTCCTACAATGAGCAGTTCTTC. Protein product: CASSYTTSYNEQFF. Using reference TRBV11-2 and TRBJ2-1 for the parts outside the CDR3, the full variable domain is EAGVAQSPRYKIIEKRQSVAFWCNPISGHATLYWYQQILGQGPKLLIQFQNNGVVDDSQLPKDRFSAERLKGVDSTLKIQPAKLEDSAVYLCASSYTTSYNEQFFGPGTRLTVL.

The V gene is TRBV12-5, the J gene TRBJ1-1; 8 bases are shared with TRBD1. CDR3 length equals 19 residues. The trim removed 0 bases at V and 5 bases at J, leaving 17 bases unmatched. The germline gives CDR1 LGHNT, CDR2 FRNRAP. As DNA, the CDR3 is TGTGCTAGTGGTTTGGTACTTGGTGAACAACAGGGGGTCGAGACTGAAGCTTTCTTT. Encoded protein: CASGLVLGEQQGVETEAFF.

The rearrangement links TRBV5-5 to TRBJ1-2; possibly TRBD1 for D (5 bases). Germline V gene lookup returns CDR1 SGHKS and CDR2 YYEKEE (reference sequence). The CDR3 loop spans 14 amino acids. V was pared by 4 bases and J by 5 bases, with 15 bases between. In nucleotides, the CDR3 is TGTGCCAGCAGCGCAGGGAATGTGAGGTATGGCTACACCTTC. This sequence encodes CASSAGNVRYGYTF.

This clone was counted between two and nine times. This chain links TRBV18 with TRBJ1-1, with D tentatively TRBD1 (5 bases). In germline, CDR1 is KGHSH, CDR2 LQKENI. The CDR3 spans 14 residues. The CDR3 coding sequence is TGTGTCTCCGCCGTCAGGGTAGGGAACACTGAAGCTTTCTTT. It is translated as CVSAVRVGNTEAFF.